This T cell receptor (beta chain) was profiled in a study of T cell responses to AZD1222 COVID-19 vaccine. General study findings and limits: Baseline serology detected seropositivity in only six AZD1222 recipients.

Assay: immunoSEQ multiplex PCR; the TCRdb copy retains only in-frame clones and omits some. This table has around 88,000 clones, about nine tenths appearing once. This clone came up once. What it binds is unknown. Trimming removed 3 bases at V and 2 bases at J, with 11 bases between. The germline CDR1 and CDR2 sequences are DFQATT and SNEGSKA (reference sequence). This CDR3 has 14 amino acids. The origin of this receptor is an adult in good health. The source material was peripheral blood, sampled on day 0 of MenACWY control vaccination. The chain uses TRBV20-1 and TRBJ1-5; D unresolved. The CDR3 protein is CSASSGRGNQPQHF. The CDR3 DNA reads TGCAGTGCTAGTTCCGGGAGAGGCAATCAGCCCCAGCATTTT.